Included here is one TCR beta chain sequence, with context. Its specific antigen is unknown. One base away there is no much larger clone; base qualities are not given. These data are taken from a study of CD8+ T cells in alopecia areata (dated by TCRdb to 2016 to 2019). With respect to the entire study: Treated patients were enrolled in an open-label pilot trial of oral tofacitinib, 5 to 10 mg twice daily, for moderate-to-severe alopecia areata. Scalp clonality was compared among normal scalp (n=4), patchy alopecia areata scalp (n=8), and alopecia totalis/universalis scalp (n=8). Tofacitinib-treated patients had biopsies at baseline and at 4 and 24 weeks of treatment, with a later scalp biopsy in several patients. High-throughput TCRbeta sequencing was used to examine T cell clonal expansion in alopecia areata in both the C3H/HeJ mouse model and human patients. TCRbeta CDR3 regions were amplified by immunoSEQ multiplex PCR with 35 Vbeta forward and 13 Jbeta reverse primers. Patients stayed on tofacitinib for 6 to 18 months and then had 6 months of follow-up off drug so that delayed response and recurrence could be assessed. The RNA source kit depended on sample type: the PAXgene miRNA kit for fixed scalp, the miRNeasy kit for PBMCs, and the RNeasy kit for mouse skin. On the human side, TCRbeta sequencing was run on scalp tissue and on sorted CD4+ and CD8+ peripheral blood T cells from healthy controls and from alopecia areata patients with either patchy or totalis/universalis disease. In treated patients, disease severity was measured using the SALT score, which gives the percentage of scalp surface area affected. Beyond this particular receptor, the publication reports: Unlike mouse skin, which is dominated by gammadelta T cells, normal human skin has resident alphabeta T cells that are also sequenced, and this complicates analysis of the scalp TCR repertoire. Higher clonality and more expanded CD8+ clones were observed in lesional scalp than in normal scalp, particularly in alopecia totalis/universalis, a finding suggestive of antigenic drive. Tofacitinib significantly lowered scalp clonality and the number of expanded CD8+ clones among the top 100 scalp clones. Shared TCR sequences between patients were less evident than in mice, which may be partly attributable to HLA diversity in the patient population. Because the treated cohort was small and had only one nonresponder, larger studies are needed to examine links between baseline CD8+ expansion and response. Many expanded lesional clones persisted in scalp and blood during tofacitinib treatment, which may partly explain relapse after stopping treatment.

Receptor libraries were prepared by the immunoSEQ multiplex PCR assay. For TCR sequencing, RNA was extracted from every sample and reverse transcribed into cDNA to serve as template. SuperScript III was used to make first-strand cDNA, primed with a 2:1 mix of oligo-dT and random hexamers. A synthetic immune receptor repertoire was used to assess amplification bias, and residual bias was removed computationally. The authors' pipeline ran thus. Raw reads were preprocessed for error removal, and CDR3 was defined according to IMGT conventions as running from the conserved cysteine to phenylalanine. Clonality was computed as 1 minus the Shannon entropy, with the entropy normalized by log2 of the number of productive unique TCRs. Whether each scalp clone was CD4 or CD8 was inferred by checking scalp TCRbeta sequences against the CD4 and CD8 repertoires from sorted blood. The source is immuneACCESS, and TCRdb retained only in-frame sequences with V and J called. Part of the clones is not carried over; for the studies checked, unresolved V genes explain less than half of this, and the remainder is unexplained. From that table come the V and J calls and clone size; the DNA was used to work out D and trimming. A total of fewer than 250,000 clones appear in this sample, more than 30% of them only once. Around 0.48% of the sample comes from the top ten.

Taken from cysteine to phenylalanine, the CDR3 has 13 residues. The read is trimmed to its CDR3 DNA, 39 bases read in frame from base 1. Sequences SEHNR (CDR1) and FQNEAQ (CDR2) are obtained from the germline V gene (reference sequence). V gives up 1 base and J gives up 1 base, and the segment between their germline ends measures 4 bases. The treatment or condition label for this specimen denotes: oral pan-JAK inhibitor, 5-10 mg twice daily. Lesional scalp punch biopsies and peripheral blood were obtained from alopecia areata patients. PBMCs were isolated by density centrifugation and stained for CD3, CD4 and CD8, after which CD4+ and CD8+ T cells were sorted on a FACSAria.

The source is a human donor with alopecia areata. The sample was CD4+ T cells sorted from blood, taken between weeks 30 and 35, from a patient treated with tofacitinib. The chain links TRBV7-9 with TRBJ1-1; the D gene cannot be resolved reliably. The CDR3: CASSLEGNTEAFF. The sequence in DNA is TGTGCCAGCAGCTTAGAAGGGAACACTGAAGCTTTCTTT.